The T cell receptor beta chain described here comes from a study of blood T cell repertoires in COVID-19. Study-wide context: Researchers got acute and convalescent COVID-19 samples from the United States, Italy and Spain. PBMCs, B-cell-depleted T cells, or T cells were the source of the cDNA or gDNA that made up the material.

The CDR3 covers 13 residues. Trimming shortened V by 0 bases and J by 9 bases, and 9 bases separated the two germline ends. Germline V lookup: CDR1 SGHVS, CDR2 FQNEAQ. In the authors' methods: Using reference gene primer amplification, nucleated cell counts were estimated. The data were produced by immunoSEQ multiplex PCR, yet TCRdb's version contains in-frame clones alone and is incomplete. V, J and clone size are those of that table, while D and trimming were read from the DNA. The sample carries roughly 70,000 clones, around 90% recorded once. The source is a woman aged 55 to 70 with active COVID-19. Input material: peripheral blood. The rearrangement joins TRBV7-8 to TRBJ2-1; D gene unclear. Written as DNA, the CDR3 is TGTGCCAGCAGCTTAGCTAGCCCCGGTGAGCAGTTCTTC. The encoded protein is CASSLASPGEQFF.